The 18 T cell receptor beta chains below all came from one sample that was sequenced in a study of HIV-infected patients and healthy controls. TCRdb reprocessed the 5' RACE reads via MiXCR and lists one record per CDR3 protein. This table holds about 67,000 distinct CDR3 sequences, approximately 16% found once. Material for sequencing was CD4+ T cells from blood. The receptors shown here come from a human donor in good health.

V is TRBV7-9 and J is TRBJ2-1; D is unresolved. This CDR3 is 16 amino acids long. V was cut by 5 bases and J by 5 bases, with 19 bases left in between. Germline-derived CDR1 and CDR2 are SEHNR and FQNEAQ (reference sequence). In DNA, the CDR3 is TGTGCCAGCAGCCAAAATCGTGGGGTGGGGAACAATGAGCAGTTCTTC. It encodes CASSQNRGVGNNEQFF.

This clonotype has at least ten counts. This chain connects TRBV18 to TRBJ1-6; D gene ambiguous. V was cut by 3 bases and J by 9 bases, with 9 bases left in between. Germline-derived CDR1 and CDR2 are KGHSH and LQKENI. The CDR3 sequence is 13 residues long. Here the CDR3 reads CASSPNPGSPLHF. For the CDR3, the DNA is TGTGCCAGCTCACCGAACCCTGGTTCACCCCTCCACTTT.

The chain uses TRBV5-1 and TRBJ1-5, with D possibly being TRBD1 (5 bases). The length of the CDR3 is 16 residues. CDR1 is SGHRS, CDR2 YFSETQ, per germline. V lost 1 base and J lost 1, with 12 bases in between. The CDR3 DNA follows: TGCGCCAGCAGCTTGACAGGAGGGGCCAGCAATCAGCCCCAGCATTTT. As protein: CASSLTGGASNQPQHF.

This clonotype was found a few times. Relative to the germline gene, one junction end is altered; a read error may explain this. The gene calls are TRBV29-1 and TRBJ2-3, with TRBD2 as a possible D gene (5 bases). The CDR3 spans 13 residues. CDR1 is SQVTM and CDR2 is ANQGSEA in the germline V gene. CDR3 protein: CSVVPGSRDTQYF. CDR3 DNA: TGCAGCGTCGTCCCTGGGAGCAGAGATACGCAGTATTTT.

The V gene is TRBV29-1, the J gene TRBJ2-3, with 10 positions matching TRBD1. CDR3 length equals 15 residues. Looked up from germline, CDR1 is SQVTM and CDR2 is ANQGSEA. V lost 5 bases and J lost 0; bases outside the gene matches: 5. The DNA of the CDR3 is TGCAGCGTTATGCGGACAGGGGGAAGCACAGATACGCAGTATTTT. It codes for CSVMRTGGSTDTQYF.

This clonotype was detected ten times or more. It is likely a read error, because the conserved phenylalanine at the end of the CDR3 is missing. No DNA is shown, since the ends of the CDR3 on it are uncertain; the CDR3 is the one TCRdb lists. The chain's CDR3 is CASSQGLAGEL. The V and J genes are TRBV3-1 and TRBJ2-1; TRBD2 is taken as the D call from the table, unchecked against the DNA. CDR1 is LGHDT and CDR2 is YNNKEL in the germline V gene (reference sequence). The CDR3 is 11 amino acids in total, end residues counted.

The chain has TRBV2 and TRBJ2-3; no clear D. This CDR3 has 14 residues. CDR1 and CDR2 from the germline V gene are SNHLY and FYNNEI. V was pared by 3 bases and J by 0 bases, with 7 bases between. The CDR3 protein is CASSDLSSTDTQYF. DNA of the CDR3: TGTGCCAGCAGTGATTTAAGTAGCACAGATACGCAGTATTTT.

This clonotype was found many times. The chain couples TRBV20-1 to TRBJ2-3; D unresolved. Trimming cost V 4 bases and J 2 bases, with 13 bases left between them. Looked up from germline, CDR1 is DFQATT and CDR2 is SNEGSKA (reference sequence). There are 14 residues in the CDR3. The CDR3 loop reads CSAKSPTYTDTQYF. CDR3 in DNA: TGCAGTGCTAAAAGCCCTACCTACACAGATACGCAGTATTTT.

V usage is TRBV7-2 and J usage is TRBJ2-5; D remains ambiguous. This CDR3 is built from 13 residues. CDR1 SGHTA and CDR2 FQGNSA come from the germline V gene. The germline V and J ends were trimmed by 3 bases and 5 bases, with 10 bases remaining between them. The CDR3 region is CASSFSLWETQYF. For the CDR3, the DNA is TGTGCCAGCAGCTTTTCGCTTTGGGAGACCCAGTACTTC.

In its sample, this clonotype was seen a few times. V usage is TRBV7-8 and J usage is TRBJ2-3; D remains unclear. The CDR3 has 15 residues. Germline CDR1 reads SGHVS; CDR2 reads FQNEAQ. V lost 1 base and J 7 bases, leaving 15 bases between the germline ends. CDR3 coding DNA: TGTGCCAGCAGCTTAGTTGGGCAGCTCCAACATACGCAGTATTTT. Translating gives CASSLVGQLQHTQYF.

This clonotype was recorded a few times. Written as DNA, the CDR3 is TGTGCCAGCAGCCTCAGCGGGGGGGACTCCTACGAGCAGTACTTC. Protein product: CASSLSGGDSYEQYF. V is TRBV7-2 and J is TRBJ2-7, with TRBD2 matching over 10 bases. Germline V lookup: CDR1 SGHTA, CDR2 FQGNSA. The length of the CDR3 is 15 residues. After removal of 5 bases from V and 0 bases from J, the junction contained 4 bases not matched to a gene.

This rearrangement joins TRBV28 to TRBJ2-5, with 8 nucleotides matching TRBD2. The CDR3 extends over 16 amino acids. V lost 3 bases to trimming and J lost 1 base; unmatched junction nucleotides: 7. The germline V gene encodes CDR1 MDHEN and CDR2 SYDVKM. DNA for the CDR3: TGTGCCAGCAGTTTGGGGTTAGCGGGGAGCCAAGAGACCCAGTACTTC. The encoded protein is CASSLGLAGSQETQYF.

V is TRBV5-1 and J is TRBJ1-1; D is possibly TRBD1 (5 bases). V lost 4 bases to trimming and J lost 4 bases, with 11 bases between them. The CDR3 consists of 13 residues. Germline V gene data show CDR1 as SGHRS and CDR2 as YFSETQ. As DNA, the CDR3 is TGCGCCAGCAGCCCGGTGGGGGGCACTGAAGCTTTCTTT. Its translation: CASSPVGGTEAFF.

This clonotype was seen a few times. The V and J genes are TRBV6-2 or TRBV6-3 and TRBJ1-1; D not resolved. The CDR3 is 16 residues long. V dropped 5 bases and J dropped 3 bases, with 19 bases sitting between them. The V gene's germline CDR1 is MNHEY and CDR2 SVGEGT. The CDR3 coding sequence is TGTGCCAGCAGTGACCCTTTGACGGGGAGGGACACTGAAGCTTTCTTT. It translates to CASSDPLTGRDTEAFF.

In DNA, the CDR3 is TGTGCCAGCAGCCCACAGGGAAGAGAGCAGGGGGGGGCCAACGTCCTGACTTTC. It is translated as CASSPQGREQGGANVLTF. The V gene is TRBV7-3, the J gene TRBJ2-6; D perhaps matches TRBD1 (6 bases). The V end was cut by 5 bases, the J end by 4 bases, with 21 bases between. This CDR3 is built from 18 residues. Germline V gene sequence: CDR1 SGHTA, CDR2 FQGTGA.

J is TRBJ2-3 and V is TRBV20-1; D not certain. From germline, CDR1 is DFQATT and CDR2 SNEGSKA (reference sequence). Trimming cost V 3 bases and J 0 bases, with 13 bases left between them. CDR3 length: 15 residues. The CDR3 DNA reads TGCAGTGCTAGCAAGAGAGAAACTAGCACAGATACGCAGTATTTT. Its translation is CSASKRETSTDTQYF.

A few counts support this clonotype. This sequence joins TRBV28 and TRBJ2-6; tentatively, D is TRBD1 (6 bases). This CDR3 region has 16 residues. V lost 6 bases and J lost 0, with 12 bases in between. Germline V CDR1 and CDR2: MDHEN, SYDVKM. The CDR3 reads CASSPNRASGANVLTF. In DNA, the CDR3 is TGTGCCAGCAGCCCGAACAGGGCCTCTGGGGCCAACGTCCTGACTTTC.

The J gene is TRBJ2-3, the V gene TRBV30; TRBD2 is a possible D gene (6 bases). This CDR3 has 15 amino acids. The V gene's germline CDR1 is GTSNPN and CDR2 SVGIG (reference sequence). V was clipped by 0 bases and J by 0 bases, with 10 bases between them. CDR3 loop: CAWSVPSASTDTQYF. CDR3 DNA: TGTGCCTGGAGTGTTCCTAGCGCAAGCACAGATACGCAGTATTTT.